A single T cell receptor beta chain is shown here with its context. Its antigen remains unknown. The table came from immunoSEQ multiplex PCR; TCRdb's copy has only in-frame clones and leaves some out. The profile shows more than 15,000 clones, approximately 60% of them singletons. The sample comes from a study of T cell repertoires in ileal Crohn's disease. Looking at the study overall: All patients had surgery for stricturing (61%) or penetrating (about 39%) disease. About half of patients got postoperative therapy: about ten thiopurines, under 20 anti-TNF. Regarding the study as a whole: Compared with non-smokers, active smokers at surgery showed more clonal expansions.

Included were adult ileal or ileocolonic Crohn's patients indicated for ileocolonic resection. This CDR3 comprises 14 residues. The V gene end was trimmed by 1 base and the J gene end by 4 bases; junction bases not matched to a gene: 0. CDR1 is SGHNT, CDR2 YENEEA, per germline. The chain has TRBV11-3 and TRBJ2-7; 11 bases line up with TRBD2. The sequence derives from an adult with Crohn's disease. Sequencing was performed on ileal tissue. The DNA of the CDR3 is TGTGCCAGCAGCTTAGGACTAGCGGGATACGAGCAGTACTTC. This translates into CASSLGLAGYEQYF.